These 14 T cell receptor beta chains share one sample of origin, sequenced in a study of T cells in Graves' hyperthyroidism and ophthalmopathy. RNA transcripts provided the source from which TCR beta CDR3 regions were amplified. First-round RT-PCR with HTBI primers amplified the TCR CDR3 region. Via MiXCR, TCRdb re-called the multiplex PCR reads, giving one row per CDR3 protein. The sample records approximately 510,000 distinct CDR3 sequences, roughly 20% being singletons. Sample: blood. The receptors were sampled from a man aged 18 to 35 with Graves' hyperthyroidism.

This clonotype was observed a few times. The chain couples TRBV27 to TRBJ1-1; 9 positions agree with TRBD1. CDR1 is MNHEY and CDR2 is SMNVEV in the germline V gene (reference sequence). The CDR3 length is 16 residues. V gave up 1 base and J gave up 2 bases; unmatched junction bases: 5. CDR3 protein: CASSLFGTGQNTEAFF. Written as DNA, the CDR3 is TGTGCCAGCAGTTTATTCGGGACAGGGCAAAACACTGAAGCTTTCTTT.

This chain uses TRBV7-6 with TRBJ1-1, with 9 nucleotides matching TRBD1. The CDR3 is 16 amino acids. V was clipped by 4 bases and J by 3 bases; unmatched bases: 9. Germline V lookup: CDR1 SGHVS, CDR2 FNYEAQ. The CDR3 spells CASSSPQGAQDTEAFF. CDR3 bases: TGTGCCAGCAGCTCCCCACAGGGGGCGCAGGACACTGAAGCTTTCTTT.

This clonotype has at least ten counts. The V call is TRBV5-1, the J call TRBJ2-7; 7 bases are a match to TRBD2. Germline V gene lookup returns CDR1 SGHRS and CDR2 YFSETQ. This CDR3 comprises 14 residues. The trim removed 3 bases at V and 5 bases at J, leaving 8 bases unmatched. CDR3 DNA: TGCGCCAGCAGCTACCGGGACGGGGGGAACGAGCAGTACTTC. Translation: CASSYRDGGNEQYF.

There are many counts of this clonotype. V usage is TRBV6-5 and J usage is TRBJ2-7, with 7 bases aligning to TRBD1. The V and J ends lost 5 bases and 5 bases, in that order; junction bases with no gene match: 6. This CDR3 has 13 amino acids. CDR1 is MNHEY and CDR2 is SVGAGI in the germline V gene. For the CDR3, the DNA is TGTGCCAGCAGTCTAGACAGGGCCCACGAGCAGTACTTC. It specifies CASSLDRAHEQYF.

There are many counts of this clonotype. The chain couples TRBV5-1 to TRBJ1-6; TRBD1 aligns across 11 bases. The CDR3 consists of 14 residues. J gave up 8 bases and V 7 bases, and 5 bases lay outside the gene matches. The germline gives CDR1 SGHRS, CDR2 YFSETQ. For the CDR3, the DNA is TGCGCCAGCTCCACGGGACAGGGGGATTCACCCCTCCACTTT. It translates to CASSTGQGDSPLHF.

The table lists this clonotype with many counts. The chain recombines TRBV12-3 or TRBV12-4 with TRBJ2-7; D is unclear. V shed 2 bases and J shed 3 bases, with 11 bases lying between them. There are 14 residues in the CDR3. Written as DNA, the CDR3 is TGTGCCAGCAGTTTAACGGGCGACTTCTACGAGCAGTACTTC. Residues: CASSLTGDFYEQYF.

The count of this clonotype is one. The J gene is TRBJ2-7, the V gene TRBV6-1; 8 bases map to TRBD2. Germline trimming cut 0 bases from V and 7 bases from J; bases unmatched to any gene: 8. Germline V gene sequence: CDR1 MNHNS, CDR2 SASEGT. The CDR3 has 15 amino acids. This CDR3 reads CASSEAGGRSYEQYF. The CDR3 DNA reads TGTGCCAGCAGTGAAGCGGGCGGGAGGTCGTATGAGCAGTACTTC.

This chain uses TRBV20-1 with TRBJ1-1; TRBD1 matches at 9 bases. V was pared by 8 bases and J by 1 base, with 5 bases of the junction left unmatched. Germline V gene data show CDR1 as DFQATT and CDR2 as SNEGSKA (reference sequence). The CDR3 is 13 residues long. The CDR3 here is CSRGGQGNTEAFF. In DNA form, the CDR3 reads TGCAGTAGGGGGGGACAGGGGAACACTGAAGCTTTCTTT.

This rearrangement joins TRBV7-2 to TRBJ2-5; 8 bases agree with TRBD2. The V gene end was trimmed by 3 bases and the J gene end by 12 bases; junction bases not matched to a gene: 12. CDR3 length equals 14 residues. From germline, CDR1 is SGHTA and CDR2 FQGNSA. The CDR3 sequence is CASSLTSDTEAKYF. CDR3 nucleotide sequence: TGTGCCAGCAGCTTGACTAGCGATACGGAGGCCAAGTACTTC.

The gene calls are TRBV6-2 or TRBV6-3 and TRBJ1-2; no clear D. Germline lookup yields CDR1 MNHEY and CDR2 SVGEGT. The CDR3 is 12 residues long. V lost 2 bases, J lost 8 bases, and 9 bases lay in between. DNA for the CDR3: TGTGCCAGCAGTTACAGGGTCGGGGGCTACACCTTC. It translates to CASSYRVGGYTF.

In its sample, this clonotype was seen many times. CDR3 region: CAAGRPRQGGEPQHF. DNA of the CDR3: TGTGCCGCGGGCAGACCCAGACAGGGAGGGGAGCCCCAGCATTTT. V is TRBV28 and J is TRBJ1-5, with 7 bases lining up with TRBD1. V gave up 11 bases and J gave up 8 bases; unmatched junction bases: 18. Per the germline V gene, CDR1 is MDHEN and CDR2 is SYDVKM. The CDR3 spans 15 residues. Full variable domain (missing parts from reference TRBV28 and TRBJ1-5): DVKVTQSSRYLVKRTGEKVFLECVQDMDHENMFWYRQDPGLGLRLIYFSYDVKMKEKGDIPEGYSVSREKKERFSLILESASTNQTSMYLCAAGRPRQGGEPQHFGDGTRLSIL.

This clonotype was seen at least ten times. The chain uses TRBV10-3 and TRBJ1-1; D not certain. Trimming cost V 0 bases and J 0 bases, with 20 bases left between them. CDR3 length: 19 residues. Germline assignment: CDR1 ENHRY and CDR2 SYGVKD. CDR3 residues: CAISESDVLSGHMNTEAFF. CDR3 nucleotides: TGTGCCATCAGTGAGTCAGACGTCCTTTCAGGCCACATGAACACTGAAGCTTTCTTT.

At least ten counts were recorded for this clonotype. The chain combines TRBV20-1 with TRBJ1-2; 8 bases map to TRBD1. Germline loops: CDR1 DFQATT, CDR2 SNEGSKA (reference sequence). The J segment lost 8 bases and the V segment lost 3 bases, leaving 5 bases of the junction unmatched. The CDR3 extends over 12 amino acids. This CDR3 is CSARTGESGYTF. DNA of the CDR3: TGCAGTGCTAGGACAGGGGAAAGCGGCTACACCTTC.

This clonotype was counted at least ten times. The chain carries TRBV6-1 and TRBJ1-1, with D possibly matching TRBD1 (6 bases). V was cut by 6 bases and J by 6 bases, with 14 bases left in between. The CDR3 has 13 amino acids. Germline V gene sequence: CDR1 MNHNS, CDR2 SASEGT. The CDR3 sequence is CASRAQGRAEAFF. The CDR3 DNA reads TGTGCCAGCAGAGCTCAGGGGAGGGCTGAAGCTTTCTTT.